The 15 T cell receptor beta chains presented below share a single source sample, sequenced in a study of Ad26.COV2.S vaccination and SARS-CoV-2 variants. Data came from immunoSEQ multiplex PCR; TCRdb stores just in-frame clones and leaves some out. The table includes some 420,000 clones, around 89% detected once. As for treatment: over 15 received Ad26.COV2.S at low or high dose, single or two shots; 5 received placebo; per-sample allocation not given. Vaccine and placebo recipients were sampled on day 63 after the first injection. This specimen was peripheral blood, taken in a trial of Ad26.COV2.S vaccine versus placebo. Every receptor here comes from a person aged 18-65 years who received the Ad26.COV2.S COVID-19 vaccine or a placebo.

This clone was found once. The rearrangement joins TRBV19 to TRBJ1-2, with D uncertain. Germline V CDR1 and CDR2: LNHDA, SQIVND (reference sequence). V was trimmed by 7 bases and J by 4 bases, leaving 19 bases between them. This CDR3 is built from 15 residues. The CDR3 DNA reads as TGTGCCAGTAATCAGCCTCCAGGACGGCCCTATGGCTACACCTTC. Encoded protein: CASNQPPGRPYGYTF.

This clone was seen a few times. This chain connects TRBV2 to TRBJ2-5; D is possibly TRBD1 (6 bases). Germline V gene data show CDR1 as SNHLY and CDR2 as FYNNEI. The CDR3 is 15 amino acids. V lost 5 bases to trimming and J lost 0 bases, with 13 bases between them. The CDR3 sequence is CASSPNDRYQETQYF. The DNA for the CDR3 is TGTGCCAGCAGTCCAAACGACAGGTACCAAGAGACCCAGTACTTC.

A word on this clone: This same CDR3 is encoded by further DNA sequences in the sample. The chain is built from TRBV11-2 and TRBJ1-2; 10 bases match TRBD1. V was pared by 5 bases and J by 8 bases, with 5 bases of the junction left unmatched. The CDR3 length is 13 residues. The V gene's germline CDR1 is SGHAT and CDR2 FQNNGV. This CDR3 reads CASSTGQGRGYTF. Here the CDR3 DNA reads TGTGCCAGCAGCACGGGACAGGGGAGAGGCTACACCTTC.

Many counts were recorded for this clone. The V and J genes are TRBV9 and TRBJ1-6; a weak D match, TRBD1 (6 bases). The CDR3 contains 16 residues. Germline V gives CDR1 SGDLS, CDR2 YYNGEE. V was clipped by 0 bases and J by 7 bases, with 14 bases between them. CDR3: CASSVEGNRVNSPLHF. Written as DNA, the CDR3 is TGTGCCAGCAGCGTAGAGGGGAACAGGGTAAATTCACCCCTCCACTTT.

This clone was recorded only once. The rearrangement joins TRBV5-1 to TRBJ1-3; no definite D call. V shed 0 bases and J shed 0 bases, with 7 bases lying between them. The CDR3 covers 15 residues. The V gene's germline CDR1 is SGHRS and CDR2 YFSETQ. The CDR3 sequence: CASSLVSSSGNTIYF. CDR3 nucleotide sequence: TGCGCCAGCAGCTTGGTCAGCTCCTCTGGAAACACCATATATTTT.

This clone has just one count. V and J are TRBV4-3 and TRBJ1-2; 8 bases fit TRBD1. There are 15 residues in the CDR3. Germline values: CDR1 LGHNA, CDR2 YSLEER. With 4 bases clipped from V and 6 bases from J, the junction kept 10 bases outside the gene matches. For the CDR3, the DNA is TGCGCCAGCAGCCCTTACCAGGGGGCGTTTAATGGCTACACCTTC. Amino acid sequence: CASSPYQGAFNGYTF.

V and J are TRBV14 and TRBJ2-5; D uncertain. Per the germline V gene, CDR1 is SGHDN and CDR2 is FVKESK. The CDR3 spans 13 residues. The germline V and J ends were trimmed by 1 base and 3 bases, with 6 bases remaining between them. This CDR3 is CASSQVGKETQYF. The DNA of the CDR3 is TGTGCCAGCAGCCAAGTTGGGAAAGAGACCCAGTACTTC.

This clone has only a few counts. The chain recombines TRBV27 with TRBJ2-1, with D perhaps TRBD2 (5 bases). V lost 5 bases and J lost 5, with 19 bases in between. The CDR3 consists of 16 residues. Germline V gene data show CDR1 as MNHEY and CDR2 as SMNVEV (reference sequence). Here the CDR3 DNA reads TGTGCCAGCAGTCCCTTTAGCGTCTCTAGGGACAATGAGCAGTTCTTC. Its translation is CASSPFSVSRDNEQFF.

This clone was seen a handful of times. The chain employs TRBV5-4 and TRBJ2-7; 8 nucleotides agree with TRBD1. CDR3 length: 14 amino acids. Germline trimming cut 4 bases from V and 4 bases from J; bases unmatched to any gene: 7. The germline V gene encodes CDR1 SGHNT and CDR2 YYREEE (reference sequence). CDR3 loop: CASSTTGGGYEQYF. In nucleotides, the CDR3 is TGTGCCAGCAGCACCACAGGGGGAGGTTACGAGCAGTACTTC.

The rearrangement uses TRBV27 and TRBJ1-4, with D hard to call. V lost 3 bases and J 5 bases, leaving 16 bases between the germline ends. The germline gives CDR1 MNHEY, CDR2 SMNVEV (reference sequence). The CDR3 covers 16 residues. CDR3 sequence (DNA): TGTGCCAGCAGTTTGGGCTATCTAGGTTCGAATGAAAAACTGTTTTTT. It codes for CASSLGYLGSNEKLFF.

The V and J genes are TRBV24-1 and TRBJ2-3; 9 bases are shared with TRBD1. The trim removed 3 bases at V and 3 bases at J, leaving 6 bases unmatched. CDR1 KGHDR and CDR2 SFDVKD come from the germline V gene. CDR3 length equals 16 residues. This CDR3 is CATSDQTGGKTDTQYF. DNA of the CDR3: TGTGCCACCAGTGATCAGACAGGGGGGAAGACAGATACGCAGTATTTT.

The genes are TRBV5-5 and TRBJ2-3; 8 positions match TRBD1. The V and J ends lost 2 bases and 1 base, in that order; junction bases with no gene match: 6. The germline V gene encodes CDR1 SGHKS and CDR2 YYEKEE (reference sequence). The length of the CDR3 is 16 residues. The CDR3 spells CASSFEIQGGTDTQYF. The CDR3 DNA reads as TGTGCCAGCAGCTTTGAGATACAGGGGGGCACAGATACGCAGTATTTT.

The chain uses TRBV28 and TRBJ1-2, with D maybe TRBD1 (5 bases). Trimming stripped 3 bases from V and 1 base from J, with 12 bases between. Germline values: CDR1 MDHEN, CDR2 SYDVKM. The CDR3 sequence is 15 residues long. The CDR3 nucleotides read TGTGCCAGCAGTTTTAACAGGTTCTTTAACTATGGCTACACCTTC. It yields the protein CASSFNRFFNYGYTF.

The rearrangement joins TRBV30 to TRBJ2-7, with TRBD1 matching 10 bases. The CDR3 loop spans 16 amino acids. With 2 bases clipped from V and 3 bases from J, the junction kept 10 bases outside the gene matches. Germline CDR1 and CDR2: GTSNPN and SVGIG (reference sequence). CDR3 DNA: TGTGCCTGGAGTACCGGGACAGGGGCCCTCGGCTACGAGCAGTACTTC. Translating gives CAWSTGTGALGYEQYF. Variable domain in full (rest from reference TRBV30 and TRBJ2-7): SQTIHQWPATLVQPVGSPLSLECTVEGTSNPNLYWYRQAAGRGLQLLFYSVGIGQISSEVPQNLSASRPQDRQFILSSKKLLLSDSGFYLCAWSTGTGALGYEQYFGPGTRLTVT.

This clone was found a few times. This chain links TRBV5-6 with TRBJ2-7; 8 nucleotides align to TRBD1. Germline CDR1 reads SGHDT; CDR2 reads YYEEEE. V lost 4 bases and J lost 12; bases outside the gene matches: 12. The CDR3 loop spans 13 amino acids. The CDR3 here is CASSVGPGQVTYF. CDR3 nucleotides: TGTGCCAGCAGCGTAGGACCGGGACAGGTTACGTACTTC. The full variable domain, in which reference TRBV5-6 and TRBJ2-7 provide the parts outside the CDR3, is DAGVTQSPTHLIKTRGQQVTLRCSPKSGHDTVSWYQQALGQGPQFIFQYYEEEERQRGNFPDRFSGHQFPNYSSELNVNALLLGDSALYLCASSVGPGQVTYFGPGTRLTVT.